This entry lists 5 T cell receptor beta chains sequenced from one sample in a study of cytomegalovirus exposure and HLA in healthy donors. The primer mix had 60 Vbeta and 13 Jbeta primers. The table came from immunoSEQ multiplex PCR; TCRdb's copy has only in-frame clones and leaves some out. Altogether some 150,000 clones are present, approximately 74% being singletons, with the ten largest covering under 3.5%. What was sequenced was PBMCs. The receptors were sampled from a woman aged 25 to 39 in good health and CMV-seronegative.

V and J are TRBV9 and TRBJ2-2; D is ambiguous. Germline CDR1 and CDR2: SGDLS and YYNGEE. The CDR3 is 12 residues long. V was shortened by 3 bases and J by 3 bases, with 3 bases between the two germline ends. Here the CDR3 DNA reads TGTGCCAGCAGCGCTGACACCGGGGAGCTGTTTTTT. Translated: CASSADTGELFF.

In this sample, this clone turned up a few times. The chain links TRBV29-1 to TRBJ2-5, with 7 bases fitting TRBD2. The V gene end was trimmed by 0 bases and the J gene end by 3 bases; junction bases not matched to a gene: 10. Per the germline V gene, CDR1 is SQVTM and CDR2 is ANQGSEA. The CDR3 has 16 amino acids. CDR3 amino acids: CSVEDPLRTSEETQYF. The CDR3 region has the DNA TGCAGCGTTGAAGATCCTCTTAGAACTAGCGAAGAGACCCAGTACTTC.

The rearrangement uses TRBV5-1 and TRBJ2-1, with TRBD2 identical over 11 bases. The CDR3 sequence is 14 residues long. V shed 7 bases and J 4 bases; nucleotides not matched to a gene: 4. Germline lookup yields CDR1 SGHRS and CDR2 YFSETQ. CDR3 in DNA: TGCGCCAGCTCCGGGACTAGCGGATACAATGAGCAGTTCTTC. Translated: CASSGTSGYNEQFF.

This clone showed up just a few times. The chain is built from TRBV28 and TRBJ2-7; no clear D. The V end was cut by 5 bases, the J end by 3 bases, with 14 bases between. Germline V lookup: CDR1 MDHEN, CDR2 SYDVKM. The CDR3 extends over 14 amino acids. The CDR3 DNA reads as TGTGCCAGCAGTAATAGTTACAGTTTCTACGAGCAGTACTTC. Its protein is CASSNSYSFYEQYF.

Points on this clone: The same CDR3 can be traced to other DNA sequences in this sample. This rearrangement joins TRBV28 to TRBJ1-3; TRBD1 agrees at 7 bases. Germline assignment: CDR1 MDHEN and CDR2 SYDVKM. With V trimmed by 8 bases and J by 0 bases, 10 bases remained unmatched. This CDR3 region has 16 residues. CDR3 in DNA: TGTGCCAGCGAAGGGGGGACAGCTCTCTCTGGAAACACCATATATTTT. Amino acid sequence: CASEGGTALSGNTIYF.